This T cell receptor (beta chain) was sequenced for a study of blood T cell repertoires in COVID-19. Trimming cost V 0 bases and J 5 bases; bases outside gene matches: 8. Germline V gives CDR1 GTSNPN, CDR2 SVGIG (reference sequence). The CDR3 is 16 amino acids. The repertoire was sequenced with immunoSEQ multiplex PCR; TCRdb's copy has only in-frame clones and lacks some. The table has a few hundred thousand clones, roughly nine tenths seen once. The sequenced sample consisted of PBMCs or T cells enriched from blood (not recorded which). This sequence was found in a human donor in a cohort exposed to, infected with or recovered from COVID-19 (not recorded which). The donor label of this sample is uncertain. The V gene is TRBV30, the J gene TRBJ2-2, with 8 bases lining up with TRBD2. CDR3 nucleotide sequence: TGTGCCTGGAGTGTAGCGGGGGCCTGGGGGACCGGGGAGCTGTTTTTT. Amino acids: CAWSVAGAWGTGELFF.